The clone carrying this TCR beta chain was counted at least ten times. TCRdb reprocessed the RT-PCR reads with MiXCR, giving one entry per CDR3 protein. The sample contains approximately 700,000 distinct CDR3 sequences, more than 11% of which appear only once. Germline V gene sequence: CDR1 LGHDT, CDR2 YNNKEL (reference sequence). The CDR3 spans 17 residues. V was pared by 0 bases and J by 0 bases, with 12 bases between. The sample belongs to a study of response to subunit inactivated influenza vaccine. The TCR originated in a man over 45 who received an inactivated influenza vaccine. J is TRBJ2-1 and V is TRBV3-1; D remains ambiguous. Here the sequenced sample was PBMCs from blood, taken 14 days before vaccination. CDR3 nucleotide sequence: TGTGCCAGCAGCCAAGATGAGGAGCCAGGCTCCTACAATGAGCAGTTCTTC. This encodes CASSQDEEPGSYNEQFF.